This passage covers 10 T cell receptor beta chains from one sample sequenced in a study of T cell responses to AZD1222 COVID-19 vaccine (dated by TCRdb to about 2021). Library preparation used the immunoSEQ multiplex PCR assay. The table comes from immuneACCESS by way of TCRdb, which keeps in-frame sequences with V and J called. Part of the clones is missing from these tables; in studies checked, under half for an unresolved V gene and the rest for unknown reasons. The sample has about 49,000 clones on record, about 74% of them singletons. Around 6.6% of the sample comes from the top ten. According to the study, the label for this sample's time point signals: baseline before first vaccination. The starting material was peripheral blood, obtained on day 0 of AZD1222 vaccination. The source is an adult in good health.

The chain uses TRBV3-1 (or the pseudogene TRBV3-2) and TRBJ2-5; possible D gene TRBD1, 5 bases. Looked up from germline, CDR1 is LGHDT and CDR2 is YNNKEL (reference sequence). V lost 4 bases and J lost 4, with 16 bases in between. This CDR3 is 15 amino acids long. CDR3: CASSPPVGQGETQYF. The CDR3 region has the DNA TGTGCCAGCAGCCCTCCCGTAGGCCAGGGAGAGACCCAGTACTTC.

The chain uses TRBV11-3 and TRBJ2-3, with 13 bases fitting TRBD2. This CDR3 has 15 residues. Germline CDR1 reads SGHNT; CDR2 reads YENEEA. The V gene end was trimmed by 5 bases and the J gene end by 6 bases; junction bases not matched to a gene: 5. CDR3 nucleotides: TGTGCCAGCAGCCCTGGACTAGCGGGGGTTGATACGCAGTATTTT. Residues: CASSPGLAGVDTQYF.

The gene calls are TRBV15 and TRBJ1-4; no clear D. The germline V gene has CDR1 LNHNV and CDR2 YYDKDF (reference sequence). With 1 base removed from V and 0 bases from J, the gap between germline ends came to 12 bases. The CDR3 runs to 17 residues. Here the CDR3 reads CATSRVLPPATNEKLFF. The CDR3, as DNA: TGTGCCACCAGCAGAGTTCTCCCTCCAGCAACTAATGAAAAACTGTTTTTT.

The gene calls are TRBV2 and TRBJ1-5; D remains ambiguous. The CDR3 spans 14 residues. With 2 bases removed from V and 2 bases from J, the gap between germline ends came to 7 bases. CDR1 and CDR2 (germline): SNHLY, FYNNEI. The CDR3 protein is CASSERTGNQPQHF. Here the CDR3 DNA reads TGTGCCAGCAGTGAACGGACGGGCAATCAGCCCCAGCATTTT.

In its sample, this clone was seen once. The J gene is TRBJ1-6, the V gene TRBV5-6, with D possibly TRBD1 on 6 matching bases. The V end was cut by 5 bases, the J end by 14 bases, with 17 bases between. Germline assignment: CDR1 SGHDT and CDR2 YYEEEE. This CDR3 is 13 amino acids long. This CDR3 is CASSPQGLGALHF. The CDR3 region has the DNA TGTGCCAGCAGTCCACAGGGACTTGGGGCCCTCCACTTT.

A remark on this clone: This sample also contains other DNA sequences that code for the same CDR3. The chain is built from TRBV23-1 and TRBJ1-2; D remains ambiguous. TRBV23-1 counts as an open reading frame of uncertain function. V lost 0 bases and J lost 7, with 18 bases in between. This CDR3 has 16 residues. The CDR3 reads CASSQSIGRGKGGYTF. CDR3 bases: TGCGCCAGCAGTCAATCGATCGGCAGAGGGAAGGGTGGCTACACCTTC.

The chain has TRBV19 and TRBJ1-1; D is unclear. This CDR3 is built from 13 residues. Per the germline V gene, CDR1 is LNHDA and CDR2 is SQIVND (reference sequence). Trimming left V 5 bases short and J 3 bases short, with 10 bases between. For the CDR3, the DNA is TGTGCCAGTAGTTTAGGCGGTGACACTGAAGCTTTCTTT. The encoded protein is CASSLGGDTEAFF.

The rearrangement uses TRBV11-2 and TRBJ2-1; 7 bases line up with TRBD2. The CDR3 consists of 13 residues. The ends lost 8 bases at V and 8 bases at J; junction bases unmatched: 9. Germline-derived CDR1 and CDR2 are SGHAT and FQNNGV. Here the CDR3 reads CASVAGGGDEQFF. CDR3 bases: TGTGCCAGCGTAGCGGGTGGTGGGGATGAGCAGTTCTTC.

Regarding this clone: At one boundary the junction diverges from the germline segment, which might be a read error. The V and J genes are TRBV3-1 (or the pseudogene TRBV3-2) and TRBJ2-7; TRBD2 might be the D (5 bases). The CDR3 has 12 amino acids. CDR1 and CDR2 (germline): LGHDT, YNNKEL (reference sequence). The chain's CDR3 is CASSLPGYGQYF. Here the CDR3 DNA reads TGTGCCAGCAGCCTCCCGGGGTACGGGCAGTACTTC.

This clone has more than one count but fewer than ten. This rearrangement joins TRBV28 to TRBJ2-1; D possibly corresponds to TRBD1 (6 bases). The V and J ends lost 3 bases and 6 bases respectively, with 15 bases between them. The CDR3 extends over 15 amino acids. Germline lookup yields CDR1 MDHEN and CDR2 SYDVKM. CDR3 amino acids: CASSFGRGKGNEQFF. The DNA of the CDR3 is TGTGCCAGCAGTTTCGGCAGGGGTAAGGGCAATGAGCAGTTCTTC.